What follows are 20 T cell receptor beta chains derived from one specimen sequenced in a study of blood T cells in healthy people across ages. The authors ran a second PCR of roughly 6 to 12 cycles using a sample-barcoded 5' primer and a J-beta primer mix. TCRdb reprocessed the 5' RACE reads with MiXCR, giving one entry per CDR3 protein. The sample carries about 2 million distinct CDR3 sequences, about 50% recorded once. The sequenced sample consisted of blood. The receptors were gathered from a woman in her thirties or forties in good health.

A few counts support this clonotype. As DNA, the CDR3 is TGTGCCAGCGGGACAGGGCCCGACTATGGCTACACCTTC. Translated: CASGTGPDYGYTF. The chain recombines TRBV6-7 with TRBJ1-2, with 9 bases aligning to TRBD1. Being an ORF, TRBV6-7 has a function that is uncertain. This CDR3 region has 13 residues. Trimming took 8 bases from V and 3 from J; bases not matched to a gene: 4.

The rearrangement joins TRBV25-1 to TRBJ1-2; TRBD1 might be the D (6 bases). The CDR3 is 13 amino acids. V shed 0 bases and J shed 8 bases, with 10 bases lying between them. CDR1 MGHDK and CDR2 SYGVNS come from the germline V gene. CDR3: CASSEYAGEGYTF. The CDR3 DNA follows: TGTGCCAGCAGTGAATATGCAGGGGAAGGCTACACCTTC.

This chain uses TRBV10-3 with TRBJ2-3, with TRBD2 matching 9 bases. Germline V lookup: CDR1 ENHRY, CDR2 SYGVKD. The CDR3 length is 16 residues. J lost 2 bases, V lost 2 bases, and 5 bases had no gene match. The CDR3 DNA reads as TGTGCCATCAGTGAGAGGCGGGGGGGAACCACAGATACGCAGTATTTT. Translated, it gives CAISERRGGTTDTQYF.

The chain carries TRBV20-1 and TRBJ2-3, with 16 bases identical to TRBD2. CDR1 is DFQATT, CDR2 SNEGSKA, per germline (reference sequence). This CDR3 is built from 16 residues. V shed 4 bases and J 3 bases; nucleotides not matched to a gene: 4. The CDR3 sequence: CSATGLAGGHTDTQYF. CDR3 DNA: TGCAGTGCTACGGGACTAGCGGGGGGGCATACAGATACGCAGTATTTT.

There are a few counts of this clonotype. V usage is TRBV5-1 and J usage is TRBJ2-5; 8 positions agree with TRBD1. Germline V gives CDR1 SGHRS, CDR2 YFSETQ. J lost 5 bases, V lost 4 bases, and 7 bases had no gene match. CDR3 length: 14 residues. CDR3 sequence reads: CASSTDRVVETQYF. Here the CDR3 DNA reads TGCGCCAGCAGCACGGACAGGGTGGTGGAGACCCAGTACTTC.

V is TRBV24-1 and J is TRBJ2-3, with D tentatively TRBD2 (6 bases). This CDR3 spans 14 amino acids. The V and J ends lost 5 bases and 5 bases respectively, with 13 bases between them. CDR1 is KGHDR, CDR2 SFDVKD, per germline. The CDR3 coding sequence is TGTGCCACCAGTGGGAGACTAGAAATAGATACGCAGTATTTT. This encodes CATSGRLEIDTQYF.

For this clonotype: Compared with germline, one end of the junction differs, possibly owing to a read error. The V gene is TRBV7-3, the J gene TRBJ1-1; D unclear. Germline loops: CDR1 SGHTA, CDR2 FQGTGA. The CDR3 is 12 amino acids. The CDR3 DNA is TGTGCTAGCAGCTTAAGGCATGGTGAAGCTTTCTTT. Translating gives CASSLRHGEAFF. Full variable domain (rest looked up from reference TRBV7-3 and TRBJ1-1): GAGVSQTPSNKVTEKGKYVELRCDPISGHTALYWYRQSLGQGPEFLIYFQGTGAADDSGLPNDRFFAVRPEGSVSTLKIQRTERGDSAVYLCASSLRHGEAFFGQGTRLTVV.

This chain links TRBV13 with TRBJ2-5; 11 bases are a match to TRBD2. This CDR3 comprises 17 residues. Looked up from germline, CDR1 is PRHDT and CDR2 is FYEKMQ (reference sequence). Unmatched junction bases numbered 7, after V lost 0 bases and J lost 4 bases. The CDR3 coding sequence is TGTGCCAGCAGCTTAGGTACTAGCGGGGGCTCCGGAGAGACCCAGTACTTC. Encoded protein: CASSLGTSGGSGETQYF.

The chain employs TRBV4-3 and TRBJ2-1, with D uncertain. V gave up 1 base and J gave up 6 bases, with 7 bases separating them. This CDR3 is built from 13 residues. The germline gives CDR1 LGHNA, CDR2 YSLEER. CDR3 DNA: TGCGCCAGCAGCCAAGGCAGACTCAATGAGCAGTTCTTC. Translated, it gives CASSQGRLNEQFF.

The V gene is TRBV7-2, the J gene TRBJ2-5; 13 nucleotides align to TRBD2. The CDR3 sequence is 18 residues long. Trimming removed 2 bases from V and 0 bases from J; junction bases left unmatched: 6. CDR1 SGHTA and CDR2 FQGNSA come from the germline V gene. The CDR3 region is CASSLSTSGGLYQETQYF. The CDR3 coding sequence is TGTGCCAGCAGCTTATCGACTAGCGGGGGGTTATACCAAGAGACCCAGTACTTC. Using reference TRBV7-2 and TRBJ2-5 for the parts outside the CDR3, the full variable domain is GAGVSQSPSNKVTEKGKDVELRCDPISGHTALYWYRQSLGQGLEFLIYFQGNSAPDKSGLPSDRFSAERTGGSVSTLTIQRTQQEDSAVYLCASSLSTSGGLYQETQYFGPGTRLLVL.

This chain links TRBV7-2 with TRBJ2-1; 11 bases agree with TRBD1. The CDR3 extends over 14 amino acids. V shed 4 bases and J 8 bases; nucleotides not matched to a gene: 4. CDR1 and CDR2 (germline): SGHTA, FQGNSA. CDR3 in DNA: TGTGCCAGCAGCTCACCGGACAGGGGGCATGAGCAGTTCTTC. This codes for CASSSPDRGHEQFF.

The V gene is TRBV21-1, the J gene TRBJ2-3. TRBV21-1 is a pseudogene locus. The CDR3 has 13 amino acids. The CDR3 sequence: CASSKVGEYTQYF. DNA of the CDR3: TGTGCCAGCAGCAAAGTTGGGGAATATACGCAGTATTTT.

The chain joins TRBV20-1 to TRBJ2-1; D gene ambiguous. The CDR3 totals 12 residues. Germline CDR1 and CDR2: DFQATT and SNEGSKA (reference sequence). With 4 bases removed from V and 13 bases from J, the gap between germline ends came to 17 bases. CDR3 sequence: CSAKWTQETQFF. The CDR3 nucleotides read TGCAGTGCTAAGTGGACCCAAGAGACCCAGTTCTTC.

About this clonotype itself: A clone one base away is much larger, so this may be a read error. The V and J genes are TRBV12-3 or TRBV12-4 and TRBJ2-5; a weak D match, TRBD1 (5 bases). The CDR3 has 16 residues. Trimming stripped 3 bases from V and 11 bases from J, with 25 bases between. For the CDR3, the DNA is TGTGCCAGCAGTTTCCAGGGTCTTGGGGTCTTCAATGAGCAGTACTTC. This codes for CASSFQGLGVFNEQYF.

This clonotype has only a few counts. The chain recombines TRBV4-3 with TRBJ2-5; 10 positions agree with TRBD2. The junction had 4 bases not matched to a gene; V was cut back by 1 base and J by 5 bases. The CDR3 covers 15 residues. CDR1 and CDR2 from the germline V gene are LGHNA and YSLEER. The CDR3 spells CASSQGTSGRETQYF. The CDR3 DNA reads TGCGCCAGCAGCCAAGGGACTAGCGGTCGGGAGACCCAGTACTTC.

Details on this clonotype: A read error may account for a junction end that differs from germline. The V call is TRBV6-5, the J call TRBJ2-3, with 8 bases aligning to TRBD1. Germline loops: CDR1 MNHEY, CDR2 SVGAGI. The CDR3 length is 14 residues. The DNA for the CDR3 is TGTGCCAGCAGCTACAGGGGGATCACAGGTACGCAGTATTTT. The encoded protein is CASSYRGITGTQYF.

Regarding this clonotype: A read error may account for a junction end that differs from germline. The rearrangement joins TRBV2 to TRBJ2-1; 8 bases agree with TRBD2. The CDR3 runs 13 residues. CDR1 is SNHLY and CDR2 is FYNNEI in the germline V gene. This chain's CDR3 is CASREAGVGSLFF. The CDR3 region has the DNA TGTGCCAGCAGGGAAGCGGGGGTTGGGTCGTTGTTCTTC.

The gene calls are TRBV5-5 and TRBJ2-4; the D gene is possibly TRBD1 (6 bases). CDR3 size: 17 residues. The germline V gene has CDR1 SGHKS and CDR2 YYEKEE (reference sequence). V shed 1 base and J shed 0 bases, with 14 bases lying between them. CDR3 amino acids: CASSLTGQRLAKNIQYF. The CDR3 DNA sequence: TGTGCCAGCAGCTTGACAGGACAGAGACTAGCCAAAAACATTCAGTACTTC.

The chain combines TRBV20-1 with TRBJ2-1, with a weak D call TRBD2 (6 bases). CDR1 DFQATT and CDR2 SNEGSKA come from the germline V gene (reference sequence). CDR3 length: 16 amino acids. Trimming left V 0 bases short and J 3 bases short, with 15 bases between. In nucleotides, the CDR3 is TGCAGTGCTAGAGATTCCGGGACTCCCGACTACAATGAGCAGTTCTTC. Translating gives CSARDSGTPDYNEQFF.

The CDR3 region is CASSSTEREQFF. CDR3 coding DNA: TGTGCCAGCAGCTCCACGGAGAGGGAACAGTTCTTC. V gene TRBV9 combines with J gene TRBJ2-1, with D possibly TRBD2 on 5 matching bases. Germline V gene sequence: CDR1 SGDLS, CDR2 YYNGEE. Trimming left V 4 bases short and J 13 bases short, with 15 bases between. This CDR3 spans 12 amino acids.